This T cell receptor beta chain was identified in a study of molecular identifiers for immune sequencing clone quantification. This CDR3 has 16 residues. CDR1 and CDR2 (germline): SQVTM, ANQGSEA. Trimming cost V 2 bases and J 6 bases; bases outside gene matches: 16. MiXCR, run by TCRdb on the PCR reads, gives a single entry per CDR3 protein. Of over 300,000 distinct CDR3 sequences in the sample, 24% were seen once. Many counts were recorded for this clonotype. V is TRBV29-1 and J is TRBJ2-7; 7 bases are a match to TRBD1. The receptor was isolated from a human donor in good health. Some libraries in this study had Jurkat cell RNA spiked in. The sequenced sample was naive CD8+ T cells from blood, with Jurkat cell RNA spiked in. Subset denoted: FACS-sorted CD8+CD4-CCR7+CD45RA+ naive T cells. The chain's CDR3 is CSVELVGEGAPSEQYF. Written as DNA, the CDR3 is TGCAGCGTTGAACTAGTCGGAGAGGGGGCGCCGTCCGAGCAGTACTTC.